One and the same sample provided the 6 T cell receptor beta chains below, sequenced in a study of cytomegalovirus exposure and HLA in healthy donors. The PCR was carried out with 60 Vbeta primers and 13 Jbeta primers. Libraries were prepared by immunoSEQ multiplex PCR; TCRdb keeps only in-frame clonotypes and omits some of them. The table records under 130,000 clones, more than 60% of them present only once. Material for sequencing was PBMCs. Receptors originate from a male donor in good health and CMV-seronegative.

This clone was seen only once. The chain is built from TRBV7-2 and TRBJ1-1, with a weak D call TRBD1 (6 bases). The germline V gene encodes CDR1 SGHTA and CDR2 FQGNSA. CDR3 length: 14 residues. Trimming pared 2 bases from V and 0 bases from J, leaving 7 bases between. The CDR3: CASSLQGLNTEAFF. The CDR3 nucleotides are TGTGCCAGCAGCTTACAGGGGTTGAACACTGAAGCTTTCTTT.

A few counts support this clone. This chain links TRBV29-1 with TRBJ2-7; a weak D match, TRBD2 (5 bases). This CDR3 comprises 14 residues. Germline CDR1 is SQVTM and CDR2 is ANQGSEA. The V end was cut by 4 bases, the J end by 3 bases, with 16 bases between. This CDR3 is CSVVAHSGNYEQYF. The CDR3 DNA is TGCAGCGTTGTGGCACACAGCGGTAACTACGAGCAGTACTTC.

The rearrangement links TRBV11-3 to TRBJ2-7; D is unclear. The CDR3 length is 15 residues. Between the trimmed V and J ends, which lost 0 bases and 0 bases, there was a span of 9 bases. CDR1 is SGHNT, CDR2 YENEEA, per germline. The CDR3 protein is CASSLDLGSSYEQYF. DNA of the CDR3: TGTGCCAGCAGCTTAGATCTTGGCAGCTCCTACGAGCAGTACTTC.

This chain joins TRBV14 and TRBJ1-4; D gene uncertain. Germline values: CDR1 SGHDN, CDR2 FVKESK. This CDR3 has 13 residues. The V and J ends lost 4 bases and 11 bases respectively, with 14 bases between them. CDR3 sequence: CASSPVAGRKLFF. DNA of the CDR3: TGTGCCAGCAGCCCTGTTGCGGGCCGGAAACTGTTTTTT.

The J gene is TRBJ1-2, the V gene TRBV27; TRBD1 is a possible D gene (6 bases). Between the trimmed V and J ends, which lost 5 bases and 1 base, there was a span of 14 bases. Germline V CDR1 and CDR2: MNHEY, SMNVEV (reference sequence). The CDR3 length is 15 residues. Here the CDR3 reads CASSARQVLNYGYTF. The CDR3 coding sequence is TGTGCCAGCAGTGCCCGACAGGTTCTTAACTATGGCTACACCTTC.

The rearrangement joins TRBV5-6 to TRBJ1-1; D remains ambiguous. Trimming pared 0 bases from V and 6 bases from J, leaving 6 bases between. The CDR3 spans 12 residues. Germline assignment: CDR1 SGHDT and CDR2 YYEEEE. The CDR3, as DNA: TGTGCCAGCAGCTTGGCCTTCGCTGAAGCTTTCTTT. As protein: CASSLAFAEAFF.